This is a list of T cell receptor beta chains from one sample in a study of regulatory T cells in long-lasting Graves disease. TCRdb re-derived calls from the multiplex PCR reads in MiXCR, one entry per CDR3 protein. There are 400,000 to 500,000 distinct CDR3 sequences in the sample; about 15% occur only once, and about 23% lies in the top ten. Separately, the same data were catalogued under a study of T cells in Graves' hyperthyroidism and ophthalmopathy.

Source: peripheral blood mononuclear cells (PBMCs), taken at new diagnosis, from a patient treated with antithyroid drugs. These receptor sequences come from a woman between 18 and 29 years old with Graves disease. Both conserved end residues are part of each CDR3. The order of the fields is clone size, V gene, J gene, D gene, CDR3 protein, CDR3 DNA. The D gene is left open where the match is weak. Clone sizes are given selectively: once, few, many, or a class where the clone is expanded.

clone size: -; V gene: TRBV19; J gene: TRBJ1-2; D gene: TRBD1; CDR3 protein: CASKTGEDYGYTF; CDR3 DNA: TGTGCCAGTAAGACAGGGGAAGACTATGGCTACACCTTC
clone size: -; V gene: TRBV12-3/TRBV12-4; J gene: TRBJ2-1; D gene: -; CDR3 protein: CASRPPGNEQFF; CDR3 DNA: TGTGCCAGCCGACCCCCTGGGAATGAGCAGTTCTTC
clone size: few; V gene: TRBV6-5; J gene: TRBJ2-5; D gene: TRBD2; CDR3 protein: CASSYLGLVQETQYF; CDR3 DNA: TGTGCCAGCAGTTACTTGGGACTAGTACAAGAGACCCAGTACTTC
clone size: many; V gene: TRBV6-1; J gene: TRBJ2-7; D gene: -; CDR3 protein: CASSELAWYF; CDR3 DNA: TGTGCCAGCAGTGAATTAGCTTGGTACTTC
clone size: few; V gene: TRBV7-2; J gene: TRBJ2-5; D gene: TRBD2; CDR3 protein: CASSAQGLASRTQYF; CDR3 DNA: TGTGCCAGCAGCGCGCAGGGACTAGCTTCCCGTACCCAGTACTTC
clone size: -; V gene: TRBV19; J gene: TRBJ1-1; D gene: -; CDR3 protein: CARTIQGPMAFF; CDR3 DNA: TGTGCCAGGACGATACAGGGACCGATGGCTTTCTTT
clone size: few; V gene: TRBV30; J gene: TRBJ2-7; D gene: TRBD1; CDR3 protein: CAWSWDSTYEQYF; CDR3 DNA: TGTGCCTGGAGTTGGGACAGTACCTACGAGCAGTACTTC
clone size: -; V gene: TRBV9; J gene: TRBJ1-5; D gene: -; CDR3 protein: CASSVGSVYSNQRQHF; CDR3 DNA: TGTGCCAGCAGCGTAGGGTCAGTGTATAGCAATCAGCGCCAGCATTTT
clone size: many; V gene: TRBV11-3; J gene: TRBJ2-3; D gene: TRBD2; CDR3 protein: CASSCRTSGRLGTDTQYF; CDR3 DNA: TGTGCCAGCAGCTGTCGGACTAGCGGGAGGTTAGGCACAGATACGCAGTATTTT
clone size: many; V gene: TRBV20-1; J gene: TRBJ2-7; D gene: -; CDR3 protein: CSASPNLGKTYEQYF; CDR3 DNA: TGCAGTGCTTCCCCAAATTTGGGAAAAACCTACGAGCAGTACTTC
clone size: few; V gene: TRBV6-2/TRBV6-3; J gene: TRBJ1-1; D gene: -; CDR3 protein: CASSAVKNTEAFF; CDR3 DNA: TGTGCCAGCAGTGCGGTCAAAAACACTGAAGCTTTCTTT
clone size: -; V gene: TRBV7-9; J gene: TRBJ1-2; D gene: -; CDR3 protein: CASSPRQNPGSGYTF; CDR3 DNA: TGTGCCAGCAGCCCGAGACAGAACCCGGGCTCTGGCTACACCTTC
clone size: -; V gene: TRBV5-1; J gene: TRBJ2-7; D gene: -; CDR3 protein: CASSLDRLTYEQYF; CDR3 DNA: TGCGCCAGCAGCTTGGACAGACTAACCTACGAGCAGTACTTC
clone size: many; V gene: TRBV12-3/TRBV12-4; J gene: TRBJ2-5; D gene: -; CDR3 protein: CASSFRGTETQYF; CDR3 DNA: TGTGCCAGCAGTTTCAGGGGAACAGAGACCCAGTACTTC
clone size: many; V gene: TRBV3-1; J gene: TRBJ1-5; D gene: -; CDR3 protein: CASSQEGHSNQPQHF; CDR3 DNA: TGTGCCAGCAGCCAAGAAGGGCATAGCAATCAGCCCCAGCATTTT
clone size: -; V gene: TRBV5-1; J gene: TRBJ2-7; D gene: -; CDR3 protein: CASSPEGHPSYEQYF; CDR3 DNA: TGCGCCAGCAGCCCTGAGGGACATCCAAGCTACGAGCAGTACTTC
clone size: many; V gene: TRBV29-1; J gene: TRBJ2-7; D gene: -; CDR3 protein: CSVDAATKQYF; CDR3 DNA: TGCAGCGTTGATGCCGCTACCAAGCAGTACTTC
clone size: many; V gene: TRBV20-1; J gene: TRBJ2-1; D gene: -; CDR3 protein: CSAGGPYNEQFF; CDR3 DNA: TGCAGTGCTGGGGGACCCTACAATGAGCAGTTCTTC
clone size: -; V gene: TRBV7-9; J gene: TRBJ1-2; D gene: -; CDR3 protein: CASSREFNYGYTF; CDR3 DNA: TGTGCCAGCAGCCGGGAGTTTAACTATGGCTACACCTTC
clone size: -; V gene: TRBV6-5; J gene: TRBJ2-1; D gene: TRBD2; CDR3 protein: CASSYASGRDEQFF; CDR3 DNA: TGTGCCAGCAGTTACGCTAGCGGGAGGGATGAGCAGTTCTTC
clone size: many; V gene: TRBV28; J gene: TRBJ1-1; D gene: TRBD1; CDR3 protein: CASSSPGQGASWAWGKAFF; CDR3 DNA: TGTGCCAGCAGTTCGCCGGGACAGGGGGCGTCGTGGGCTTGGGGGAAAGCTTTCTTT
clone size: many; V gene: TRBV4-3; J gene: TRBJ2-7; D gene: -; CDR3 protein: CASSQVMTAYEQYF; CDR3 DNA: TGCGCCAGCAGCCAAGTCATGACAGCCTACGAGCAGTACTTC
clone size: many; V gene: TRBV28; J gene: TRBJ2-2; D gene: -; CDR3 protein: CASRSGSANTGELFF; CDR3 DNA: TGTGCCAGCAGATCCGGGTCCGCGAACACCGGGGAGCTGTTTTTT
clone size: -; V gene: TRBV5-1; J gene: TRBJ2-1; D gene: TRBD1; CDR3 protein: CASSTPGQGFYEQFF; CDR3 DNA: TGCGCCAGCAGCACACCGGGACAGGGATTCTATGAGCAGTTCTTC
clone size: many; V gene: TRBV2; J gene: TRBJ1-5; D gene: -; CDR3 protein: CASSGNNQPQHF; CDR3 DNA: TGTGCCAGCAGTGGGAATAATCAGCCCCAGCATTTT
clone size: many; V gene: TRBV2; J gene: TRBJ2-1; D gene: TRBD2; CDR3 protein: CASRTPGQPSGRSLGEQFF; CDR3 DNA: TGTGCCAGCAGGACCCCGGGACAACCTAGCGGGAGATCCTTGGGTGAGCAGTTCTTC
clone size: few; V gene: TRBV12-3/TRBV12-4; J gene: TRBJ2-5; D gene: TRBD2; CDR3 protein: CASSSGTAQETQYF; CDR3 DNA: TGTGCCAGCAGTAGCGGGACTGCCCAAGAGACCCAGTACTTC
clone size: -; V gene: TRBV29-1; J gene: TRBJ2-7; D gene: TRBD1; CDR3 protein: CSVTGIYEQYF; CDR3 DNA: TGCAGCGTGACAGGGATCTACGAGCAGTACTTC
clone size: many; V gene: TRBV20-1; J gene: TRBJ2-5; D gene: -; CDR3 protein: CSAREGDNQETQYF; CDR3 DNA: TGCAGTGCTAGAGAAGGGGACAACCAAGAGACCCAGTACTTC
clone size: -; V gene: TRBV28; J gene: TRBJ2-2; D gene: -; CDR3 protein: CASRRYTGELFF; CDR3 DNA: TGTGCCAGCAGGAGGTACACCGGGGAGCTGTTTTTT
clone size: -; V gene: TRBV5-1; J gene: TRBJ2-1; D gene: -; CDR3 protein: CASSVGWGEVFHEQFF; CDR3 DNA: TGTGCCAGCAGCGTAGGTTGGGGAGAAGTTTTTCATGAGCAGTTCTTC
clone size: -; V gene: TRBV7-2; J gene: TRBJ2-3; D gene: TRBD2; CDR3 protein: CASSLLLAGGLADTQYF; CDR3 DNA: TGTGCCAGCAGCCTCCTACTAGCGGGAGGGTTGGCAGATACGCAGTATTTT
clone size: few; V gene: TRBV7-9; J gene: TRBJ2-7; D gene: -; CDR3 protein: CASTHGPSRLEQYF; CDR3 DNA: TGTGCCAGCACCCACGGGCCGTCGAGGCTAGAGCAGTACTTC
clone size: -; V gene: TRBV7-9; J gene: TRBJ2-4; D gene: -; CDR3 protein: CASSPPGTLAKNIQYF; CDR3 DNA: TGTGCCAGCAGCCCCCCCGGCACCCTAGCCAAAAACATTCAGTACTTC
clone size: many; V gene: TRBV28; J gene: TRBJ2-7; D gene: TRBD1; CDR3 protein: CASSLIGDSGYEQYF; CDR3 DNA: TGTGCCAGCAGTTTAATAGGGGACAGCGGATACGAGCAGTACTTC
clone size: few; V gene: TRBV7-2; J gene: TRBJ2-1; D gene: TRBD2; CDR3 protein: CASGLASYNEQFF; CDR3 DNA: TGTGCCAGCGGACTAGCGTCCTACAATGAGCAGTTCTTC
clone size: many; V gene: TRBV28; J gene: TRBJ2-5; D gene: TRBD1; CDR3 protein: CASSIRDSLAPQYF; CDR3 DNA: TGTGCCAGCAGTATCCGGGACAGTTTAGCGCCCCAGTACTTC
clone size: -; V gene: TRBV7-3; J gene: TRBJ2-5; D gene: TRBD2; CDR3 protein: CASSLTLAGGLSGTETQYF; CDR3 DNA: TGTGCCAGCAGCTTAACACTAGCGGGAGGGCTGAGCGGAACAGAGACCCAGTACTTC
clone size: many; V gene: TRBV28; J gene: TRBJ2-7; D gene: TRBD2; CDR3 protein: CASTPMGGRSYEQYF; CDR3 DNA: TGTGCCAGCACCCCAATGGGAGGGCGGTCCTACGAGCAGTACTTC